Listed here are 29 T cell receptor beta chains from one sample, sequenced in a study of cytotoxic CD8 clonotypes in ibrutinib-treated CLL. Clones were sequenced by immunoSEQ multiplex PCR, and TCRdb holds only the in-frame ones, with some missing. This table holds 110,000 to 150,000 clones, around 76% found once. The source was PBMCs, collected after 24 months of ibrutinib treatment. The receptor source for this set is a human donor with chronic lymphocytic leukemia.

V usage is TRBV27 and J usage is TRBJ2-1, with 8 bases matching TRBD2. From germline, CDR1 is MNHEY and CDR2 SMNVEV (reference sequence). The CDR3 extends over 17 amino acids. V dropped 4 bases and J dropped 5; count of bases not matched to a gene: 13. The CDR3 here is CASSSPLAGHLHNEQFF. The CDR3 region has the DNA TGTGCCAGCAGTTCCCCGCTAGCGGGCCACCTCCACAATGAGCAGTTCTTC.

The rearrangement uses TRBV11-2 and TRBJ2-7, with no clear D. The V gene lost 4 bases and the J gene lost 3 bases, with 4 bases spanning the gap. CDR1 and CDR2 (germline): SGHAT, FQNNGV. The CDR3 length is 11 residues. CDR3 in DNA: TGTGCCAGCAGCTCTTACTACGAGCAGTACTTC. This sequence encodes CASSSYYEQYF.

The chain has TRBV4-2 and TRBJ2-7, with 10 bases identical to TRBD1. The V gene end was trimmed by 1 base and the J gene end by 4 bases; junction bases not matched to a gene: 4. The CDR3 totals 15 residues. Germline CDR1 reads LGHNA; CDR2 reads YNFKEQ. The CDR3 DNA reads TGTGCCAGCAGCCAAGGGGGACAGGGGTTGTACGAGCAGTACTTC. It translates to CASSQGGQGLYEQYF.

The chain recombines TRBV10-3 with TRBJ1-1, with no clear D. The length of the CDR3 is 14 residues. The germline CDR1 and CDR2 sequences are ENHRY and SYGVKD. V gave up 6 bases and J gave up 2 bases, with 13 bases separating them. The CDR3 sequence is CAIRGLEANTEAFF. Here the CDR3 DNA reads TGTGCCATCAGAGGGCTCGAGGCTAACACTGAAGCTTTCTTT.

This chain joins TRBV6-5 and TRBJ1-1; D is unresolved. The CDR3 spans 14 residues. Trimming shortened V by 6 bases and J by 0 bases, and 11 bases separated the two germline ends. Germline V CDR1 and CDR2: MNHEY, SVGAGI. CDR3 sequence (DNA): TGTGCCAGCAGCTCCCCTCCTATGAACACTGAAGCTTTCTTT. It specifies CASSSPPMNTEAFF.

The chain joins TRBV30 to TRBJ2-1, with D possibly TRBD2 on 6 matching bases. The CDR3 length is 14 residues. Per the germline V gene, CDR1 is GTSNPN and CDR2 is SVGIG (reference sequence). V lost 5 bases and J 6 bases, leaving 17 bases between the germline ends. CDR3 residues: CAWGPGLAPNEQFF. DNA of the CDR3: TGTGCCTGGGGGCCGGGACTGGCCCCCAATGAGCAGTTCTTC.

The chain combines TRBV6-7 with TRBJ1-3; unclear D gene. TRBV6-7 is given ORF status, its function remaining uncertain. V lost 5 bases and J lost 0, with 11 bases in between. CDR3 size: 15 residues. Here the CDR3 reads CASSLPGDSGNTIYF. In DNA form, the CDR3 reads TGTGCCAGCAGTCTGCCAGGCGACTCTGGAAACACCATATATTTT.

The chain combines TRBV5-8 with TRBJ1-3; TRBD1 might be the D (6 bases). V was cut by 4 bases and J by 0 bases, with 14 bases left in between. This CDR3 comprises 16 residues. CDR1 is SGHTS and CDR2 is YDEGEE in the germline V gene. CDR3 sequence reads: CASSRQVRFSGNTIYF. For the CDR3, the DNA is TGTGCCAGCAGCCGACAGGTGCGATTCTCTGGAAACACCATATATTTT.

The chain uses TRBV7-2 and TRBJ1-5, with a possible D match to TRBD1 (5 bases). The CDR3 spans 16 residues. Germline assignment: CDR1 SGHTA and CDR2 FQGNSA. V was shortened by 5 bases and J by 4 bases, with 18 bases between the two germline ends. CDR3 nucleotide sequence: TGTGCCAGCAGCCACGGGGGAGACACAAGAAATCAGCCCCAGCATTTT. As protein: CASSHGGDTRNQPQHF.

Only one count was recorded for this clone. CDR3 protein: CASSSGQPNEKLFF. The CDR3 nucleotides read TGTGCCAGCAGTTCGGGACAGCCGAATGAAAAACTGTTTTTT. The chain employs TRBV6-5 and TRBJ1-4; 7 nucleotides match TRBD1. The CDR3 runs to 14 residues. The trim removed 4 bases at V and 5 bases at J, leaving 4 bases unmatched. Germline V CDR1 and CDR2: MNHEY, SVGAGI.

The chain combines TRBV7-9 with TRBJ1-4; D uncertain. The length of the CDR3 is 15 residues. Trimming removed 7 bases at V and 3 bases at J, with 15 bases between. Germline CDR1 and CDR2: SEHNR and FQNEAQ (reference sequence). In DNA, the CDR3 is TGTGCCAGCATAACCCCCGGGGAGTCTAATGAAAAACTGTTTTTT. It codes for CASITPGESNEKLFF.

This clone was observed a single time. The J gene is TRBJ2-5, the V gene TRBV11-1; 8 bases map to TRBD1. The CDR3 runs 15 residues. After removal of 4 bases from V and 3 bases from J, the junction contained 7 bases not matched to a gene. CDR1 and CDR2 (germline): SGHAT, FQDESV (reference sequence). CDR3 nucleotide sequence: TGTGCCAGCAGCTCCCCCGGGACAGGTGAAGAGACCCAGTACTTC. Translated, it gives CASSSPGTGEETQYF. Drawing the rest from reference TRBV11-1 and TRBJ2-5, the complete variable domain is EAEVAQSPRYKITEKSQAVAFWCDPISGHATLYWYRQILGQGPELLVQFQDESVVDDSQLPKDRFSAERLKGVDSTLKIQPAELGDSAMYLCASSSPGTGEETQYFGPGTRLLVL.

This clone showed up just once. This sequence joins TRBV16 and TRBJ1-5; D is perhaps TRBD1 (6 bases). The length of the CDR3 is 16 residues. From germline, CDR1 is KGHSY and CDR2 FQNENV. Trimming removed 3 bases from V and 4 bases from J, with 16 bases in between. CDR3 residues: CASSHRGGGSNQPQHF. The DNA for the CDR3 is TGTGCCAGCAGCCACCGAGGGGGGGGCTCTAATCAGCCCCAGCATTTT.

This sequence joins TRBV28 and TRBJ2-7, with D possibly called TRBD1 or TRBD2 (6 bases each). Trimming left V 6 bases short and J 4 bases short, with 25 bases between. Germline V gene data show CDR1 as MDHEN and CDR2 as SYDVKM. The CDR3 is made up of 17 amino acids. The CDR3 here is CASRKGSGGAFLYEQYF. The CDR3 bases are TGTGCCAGCAGGAAAGGATCCGGGGGCGCCTTTTTATACGAGCAGTACTTC.

This clone turned up a few times. This chain's CDR3 is CASSFLRTEAFF. As DNA, the CDR3 is TGTGCCAGCAGCTTCCTGCGGACTGAAGCTTTCTTT. The chain employs TRBV11-2 and TRBJ1-1; D not resolved. Germline assignment: CDR1 SGHAT and CDR2 FQNNGV. V lost 3 bases and J 5 bases, leaving 7 bases between the germline ends. This CDR3 comprises 12 residues.

The chain is built from TRBV4-1 and TRBJ2-1; 9 bases agree with TRBD1. V trimming: 4 bases; J trimming: 5 bases; junction bases outside the gene matches: 6. This CDR3 has 15 residues. Germline V gene data show CDR1 as MGHRA and CDR2 as YSYEKL. The CDR3 sequence is CASSPDRGANNEQFF. The CDR3, as DNA: TGCGCCAGCAGCCCCGACAGGGGGGCCAACAATGAGCAGTTCTTC.

A single count supports this clone. The junction differs from germline at one of its ends, possibly a read error. This rearrangement joins TRBV5-1 to TRBJ1-2; D call uncertain. Per germline, CDR1 SGHRS and CDR2 YFSETQ. The CDR3 is 15 amino acids. CDR3 coding DNA: TGTGCCAGCAGCTTGGTTCTTGGCGGACTTTATGGCTACACCTTC. This translates into CASSLVLGGLYGYTF.

The table lists this clone with a count of one. The chain recombines TRBV18 with TRBJ2-2; D may be TRBD2 (7 bases). This CDR3 contains 18 residues. Germline values: CDR1 KGHSH, CDR2 LQKENI. The V and J ends lost 1 base and 3 bases respectively, with 18 bases between them. The CDR3 region is CASSPRSGGPTDTGELFF. The CDR3 DNA is TGTGCCAGCTCACCACGGTCGGGGGGCCCGACGGACACCGGGGAGCTGTTTTTT.

The chain joins TRBV2 to TRBJ2-7; weak D call: TRBD1 (5 bases). V was pared by 8 bases and J by 4 bases, with 18 bases between. The CDR3 runs 14 residues. The germline V gene encodes CDR1 SNHLY and CDR2 FYNNEI. CDR3 in DNA: TGTGCCAGCGGGTGGTTAGGGGTTGGGTACGAGCAGTACTTC. It is translated as CASGWLGVGYEQYF.

The chain recombines TRBV28 with TRBJ1-5; tentative D call: TRBD1 (5 bases). The CDR3 loop spans 13 amino acids. Germline CDR1 MDHEN, CDR2 SYDVKM. Trimming took off 11 bases at V and 0 bases at J, with 11 bases between the two ends. As DNA, the CDR3 is TGTGCCTCGGGGGGATATAGCAATCAGCCCCAGCATTTT. This gives the protein CASGGYSNQPQHF.

V usage is TRBV10-3 and J usage is TRBJ2-3, with D perhaps matching TRBD2 (6 bases). V lost 7 bases and J lost 1, with 12 bases in between. The V gene's germline CDR1 is ENHRY and CDR2 SYGVKD. The CDR3 covers 14 residues. The CDR3 is CAIMPASGTDTQYF. For the CDR3, the DNA is TGTGCCATCATGCCGGCTAGCGGCACAGATACGCAGTATTTT.

The rearrangement joins TRBV25-1 to TRBJ2-7, with 8 positions matching TRBD2. The CDR3 length is 14 residues. The V segment lost 1 base and the J segment 6 bases; nucleotides outside the gene matches: 5. Per germline, CDR1 MGHDK and CDR2 SYGVNS. The CDR3 sequence: CASSESGGPIEQYF. DNA of the CDR3: TGTGCCAGCAGTGAATCGGGAGGGCCAATCGAGCAGTACTTC.

J is TRBJ1-2 and V is TRBV2, with a possible D match to TRBD1 (6 bases). Trimming cost V 5 bases and J 2 bases, with 9 bases left between them. CDR3 length: 13 residues. Germline V gene sequence: CDR1 SNHLY, CDR2 FYNNEI. In DNA, the CDR3 is TGTGCCAGCAGTCCTGACAGGAACTATGGCTACACCTTC. Residues: CASSPDRNYGYTF.

The genes are TRBV7-2 and TRBJ2-7; D unresolved. The CDR3 extends over 12 amino acids. V was clipped by 0 bases and J by 4 bases, with 4 bases between them. CDR1 and CDR2 (germline): SGHTA, FQGNSA. In DNA form, the CDR3 reads TGTGCCAGCAGCTTAGCGCTGTACGAGCAGTACTTC. Translated: CASSLALYEQYF.

This clone was found a few times. J is TRBJ1-5 and V is TRBV27, with D maybe TRBD1 (5 bases). Deletions cut 6 bases from V and 6 bases from J, with 15 bases between. This CDR3 has 14 amino acids. Germline V gene sequence: CDR1 MNHEY, CDR2 SMNVEV (reference sequence). The CDR3 spells CASSPGQLGQPQHF. CDR3 in DNA: TGTGCCAGCAGCCCAGGGCAGCTAGGTCAGCCCCAGCATTTT.

This clone showed up just a few times. The identical CDR3 is also encoded by other nucleotide sequences in the sample. The rearrangement links TRBV29-1 to TRBJ1-5; 7 bases align to TRBD1. The V and J ends lost 3 bases and 3 bases, in that order; junction bases with no gene match: 8. Looked up from germline, CDR1 is SQVTM and CDR2 is ANQGSEA. The CDR3 sequence is 15 residues long. CDR3 protein: CSVEVTGEPNQPQHF. CDR3 sequence (DNA): TGCAGCGTTGAGGTAACAGGGGAGCCCAATCAGCCCCAGCATTTT.

This chain uses TRBV9 with TRBJ2-7; D gene ambiguous. V shed 2 bases and J shed 0 bases, with 9 bases lying between them. In germline, CDR1 is SGDLS, CDR2 YYNGEE. CDR3 length equals 14 residues. The CDR3 nucleotides are TGTGCCAGCAGCGTTCTGGCCGACTCCTACGAGCAGTACTTC. Translated: CASSVLADSYEQYF.

The chain recombines TRBV27 with TRBJ2-5; 12 nucleotides match TRBD2. V was clipped by 6 bases and J by 1 base; unmatched bases: 3. Germline lookup yields CDR1 MNHEY and CDR2 SMNVEV (reference sequence). This CDR3 comprises 15 residues. In DNA form, the CDR3 reads TGTGCCAGCAGAGAACTAGCGGGAGGCCAAGAGACCCAGTACTTC. Amino acids: CASRELAGGQETQYF.

The genes are TRBV10-3 and TRBJ2-7, with 12 positions matching TRBD2. Trimming at V came to 10 bases and at J to 2 bases, leaving 12 bases not matched to a gene. CDR3 size: 16 residues. Germline values: CDR1 ENHRY, CDR2 SYGVKD. The CDR3 DNA is TGTGCCACCCACGGGGCTAGCGGGAGGGAAACCTACGAGCAGTACTTC. It codes for CATHGASGRETYEQYF.